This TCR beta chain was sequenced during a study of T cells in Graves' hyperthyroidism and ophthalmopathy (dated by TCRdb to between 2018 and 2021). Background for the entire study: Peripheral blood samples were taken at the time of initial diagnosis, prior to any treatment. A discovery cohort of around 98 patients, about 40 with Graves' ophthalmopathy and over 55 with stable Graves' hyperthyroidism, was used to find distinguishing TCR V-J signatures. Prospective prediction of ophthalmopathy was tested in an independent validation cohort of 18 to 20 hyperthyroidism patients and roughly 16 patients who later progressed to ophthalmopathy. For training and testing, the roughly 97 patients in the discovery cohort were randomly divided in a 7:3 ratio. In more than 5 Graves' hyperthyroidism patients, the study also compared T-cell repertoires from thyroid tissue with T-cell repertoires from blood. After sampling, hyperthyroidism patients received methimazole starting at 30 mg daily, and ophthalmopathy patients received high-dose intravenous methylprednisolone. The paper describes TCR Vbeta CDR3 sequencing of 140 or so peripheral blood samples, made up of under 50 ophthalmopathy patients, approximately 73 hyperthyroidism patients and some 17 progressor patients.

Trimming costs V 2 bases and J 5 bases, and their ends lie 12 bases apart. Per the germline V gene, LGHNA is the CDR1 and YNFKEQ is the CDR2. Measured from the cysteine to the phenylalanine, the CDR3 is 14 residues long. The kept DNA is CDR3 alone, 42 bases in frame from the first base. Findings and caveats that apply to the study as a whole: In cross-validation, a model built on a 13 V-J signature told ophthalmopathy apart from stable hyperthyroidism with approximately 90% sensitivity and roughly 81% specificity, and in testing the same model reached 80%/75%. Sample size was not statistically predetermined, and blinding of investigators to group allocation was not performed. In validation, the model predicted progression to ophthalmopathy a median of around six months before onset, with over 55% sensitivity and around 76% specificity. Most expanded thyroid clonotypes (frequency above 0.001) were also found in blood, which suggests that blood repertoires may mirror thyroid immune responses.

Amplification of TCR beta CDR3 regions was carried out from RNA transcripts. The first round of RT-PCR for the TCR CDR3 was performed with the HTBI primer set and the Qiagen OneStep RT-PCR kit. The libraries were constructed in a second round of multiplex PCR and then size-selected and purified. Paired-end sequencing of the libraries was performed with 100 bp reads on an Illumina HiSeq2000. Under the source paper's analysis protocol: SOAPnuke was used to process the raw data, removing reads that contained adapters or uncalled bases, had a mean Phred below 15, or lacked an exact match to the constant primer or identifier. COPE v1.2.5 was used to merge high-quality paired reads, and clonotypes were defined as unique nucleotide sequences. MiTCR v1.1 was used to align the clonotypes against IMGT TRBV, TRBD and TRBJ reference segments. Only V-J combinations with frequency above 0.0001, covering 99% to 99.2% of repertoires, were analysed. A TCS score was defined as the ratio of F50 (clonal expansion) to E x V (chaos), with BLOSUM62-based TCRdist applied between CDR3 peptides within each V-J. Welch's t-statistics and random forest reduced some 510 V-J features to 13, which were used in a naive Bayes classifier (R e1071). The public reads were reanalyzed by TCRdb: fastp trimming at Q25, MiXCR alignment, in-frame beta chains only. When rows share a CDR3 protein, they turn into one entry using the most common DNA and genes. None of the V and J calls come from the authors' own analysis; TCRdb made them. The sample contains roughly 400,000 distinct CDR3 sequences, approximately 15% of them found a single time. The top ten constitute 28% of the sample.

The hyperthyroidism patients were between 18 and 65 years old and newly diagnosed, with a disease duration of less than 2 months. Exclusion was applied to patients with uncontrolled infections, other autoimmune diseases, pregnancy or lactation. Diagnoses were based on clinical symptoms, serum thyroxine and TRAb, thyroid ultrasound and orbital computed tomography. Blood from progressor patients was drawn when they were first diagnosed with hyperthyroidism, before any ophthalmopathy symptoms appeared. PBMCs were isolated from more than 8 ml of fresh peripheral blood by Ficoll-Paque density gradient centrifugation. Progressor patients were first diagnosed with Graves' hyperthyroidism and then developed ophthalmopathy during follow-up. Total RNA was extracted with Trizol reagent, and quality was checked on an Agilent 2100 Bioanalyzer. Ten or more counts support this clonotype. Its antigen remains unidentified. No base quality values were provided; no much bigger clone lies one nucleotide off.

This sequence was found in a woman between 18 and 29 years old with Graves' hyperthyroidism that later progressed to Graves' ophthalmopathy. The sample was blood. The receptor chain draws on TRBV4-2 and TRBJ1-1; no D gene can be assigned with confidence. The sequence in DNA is TGTGCCAGCAGCCAACTGGGGATTTGGACTGAAGCTTTCTTT. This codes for CASSQLGIWTEAFF.